These 20 T cell receptor beta chains were all obtained from the same sample, sequenced in a study of Ad26.COV2.S vaccination and SARS-CoV-2 variants. The assay was immunoSEQ multiplex PCR, and TCRdb's table has in-frame clones only and misses some. The sample contains 200,000 to 250,000 clones, roughly 90% of which appear only once. Noted treatment: around 19 received Ad26.COV2.S at low or high dose, single or two shots; 5 received placebo; per-sample allocation not given. Vaccine and placebo recipients were sampled on day 63 after the first injection. This sample comprised peripheral blood, obtained in a trial of Ad26.COV2.S vaccine versus placebo. All receptors derive from a person between 18 and 65 years old who received the Ad26.COV2.S COVID-19 vaccine or a placebo.

The V call is TRBV5-6, the J call TRBJ2-7, with D possibly TRBD2 on 5 matching bases. V lost 4 bases and J 7 bases, leaving 18 bases between the germline ends. CDR3 length equals 14 residues. The germline V gene encodes CDR1 SGHDT and CDR2 YYEEEE. In DNA, the CDR3 is TGTGCCAGCAGCCTTGGGAGTGACACCCTGGAGCAGTACTTC. Its protein is CASSLGSDTLEQYF.

V and J are TRBV11-2 and TRBJ2-7, with 14 bases matching TRBD2. Trimming at V came to 5 bases and at J to 6 bases, leaving 9 bases not matched to a gene. Germline V lookup: CDR1 SGHAT, CDR2 FQNNGV. CDR3 length equals 16 residues. This CDR3 reads CASSQTSGGASGEQYF. CDR3 in DNA: TGTGCCAGCAGCCAGACTAGCGGGGGGGCTAGTGGCGAGCAGTACTTC.

The chain joins TRBV6-5 to TRBJ2-3, with D unresolved. CDR3 length equals 11 residues. V gave up 7 bases and J gave up 2 bases, with 4 bases separating them. The germline CDR1 and CDR2 sequences are MNHEY and SVGAGI. The CDR3 nucleotides read TGTGCCAGCAAGAACACAGATACGCAGTATTTT. Its protein is CASKNTDTQYF.

The rearrangement joins TRBV6-1 to TRBJ1-5; possible D gene TRBD1, 6 bases. CDR1 MNHNS and CDR2 SASEGT come from the germline V gene. This CDR3 spans 15 amino acids. The ends were cut back, 2 bases at V and 6 bases at J, with 14 bases in the middle. The CDR3 bases are TGTGCCAGCAGTGAAATGGCAGGGGCGCGTCAGCCCCAGCATTTT. It yields the protein CASSEMAGARQPQHF.

This clone was seen only a few times. The chain uses TRBV7-2 and TRBJ1-3; TRBD1 might be the D (6 bases). V lost 2 bases to trimming and J lost 4 bases, with 12 bases between them. CDR3 size: 15 residues. The germline gives CDR1 SGHTA, CDR2 FQGNSA. This CDR3 is CASSLMSGVGNTIYF. The CDR3 region has the DNA TGTGCCAGCAGCTTAATGTCAGGGGTAGGAAACACCATATATTTT.

This clone was recorded once. The chain carries TRBV28 and TRBJ2-3, with D hard to call. The CDR3 sequence is 16 residues long. CDR1 is MDHEN, CDR2 SYDVKM, per germline. Trimming removed 3 bases at V and 4 bases at J, with 17 bases between. This chain's CDR3 is CASSFGSPGRADTQYF. In DNA form, the CDR3 reads TGTGCCAGCAGTTTTGGTAGTCCGGGTCGTGCAGATACGCAGTATTTT.

This clone showed up just a few times. The V gene is TRBV2, the J gene TRBJ1-1; the D is unclear. Trimming cost V 5 bases and J 3 bases, with 1 base left between them. Germline V CDR1 and CDR2: SNHLY, FYNNEI. This CDR3 spans 10 amino acids. The CDR3 region is CASSYTEAFF. CDR3 coding DNA: TGTGCCAGCAGTTACACTGAAGCTTTCTTT.

This sequence joins TRBV28 and TRBJ2-3, with TRBD2 identical over 8 bases. Germline-derived CDR1 and CDR2 are MDHEN and SYDVKM. This CDR3 has 14 residues. The V gene end was trimmed by 6 bases and the J gene end by 1 base; junction bases not matched to a gene: 3. The CDR3 nucleotides are TGTGCCAGCAGGCCCGGGGGGGGCACAGATACGCAGTATTTT. Its translation: CASRPGGGTDTQYF.

The rearrangement uses TRBV6-5 and TRBJ2-2, with unresolved D. The ends were cut back, 7 bases at V and 3 bases at J, with 12 bases in the middle. The CDR3 consists of 14 residues. In germline, CDR1 is MNHEY, CDR2 SVGAGI. DNA for the CDR3: TGTGCCAGCAAAACCAGGACCGACACCGGGGAGCTGTTTTTT. Its translation is CASKTRTDTGELFF.

The chain joins TRBV6-5 to TRBJ2-7; D unclear. Trimming took 5 bases from V and 5 from J, leaving 13 bases between them. Germline CDR1 MNHEY, CDR2 SVGAGI. The CDR3 is made up of 13 amino acids. CDR3 in DNA: TGTGCCAGCAGTACCCGCAAGGGTGACGAGCAGTACTTC. Translating gives CASSTRKGDEQYF.

The chain combines TRBV18 with TRBJ1-6; D remains unclear. Trimming cost V 5 bases and J 7 bases, with 12 bases left between them. The germline gives CDR1 KGHSH, CDR2 LQKENI. The CDR3 spans 14 residues. The CDR3 sequence: CASSGEGRNSPLHF. The CDR3, as DNA: TGTGCCAGCTCAGGGGAGGGAAGAAATTCACCCCTCCACTTT.

The chain carries TRBV4-2 and TRBJ2-7; 7 nucleotides agree with TRBD1. CDR1 is LGHNA, CDR2 YNFKEQ, per germline. This CDR3 contains 18 residues. With 2 bases clipped from V and 1 base from J, the junction kept 14 bases outside the gene matches. CDR3 loop: CASSQYLATETGSYEQYF. The CDR3 DNA reads TGTGCCAGCAGCCAATACTTAGCTACAGAGACAGGGTCCTACGAGCAGTACTTC.

This chain links TRBV7-9 with TRBJ1-4; unclear D gene. The ends were cut back, 1 base at V and 8 bases at J, with 20 bases in the middle. The CDR3 covers 17 residues. Germline-derived CDR1 and CDR2 are SEHNR and FQNEAQ (reference sequence). CDR3 in DNA: TGTGCCAGCAGCTTAGTGACGGGGTTCTCTATCGGGGAAAAACTGTTTTTT. Its translation: CASSLVTGFSIGEKLFF.

This clone was seen a single time. The chain recombines TRBV21-1 with TRBJ1-6; the table gives TRBD1 as D, unverified against the DNA. TRBV21-1 is described as a pseudogene. This CDR3 is 18 amino acids long. CDR3 sequence: CASSKWSITGNYYLPLHF. The DNA of the CDR3 is TGTGCCAGCAGCAAATGGAGTATCACAGGGAACTATTATTTACCCCTCCACTTT.

V is TRBV5-6 and J is TRBJ2-5, with D hard to call. V lost 1 base and J 1 base, leaving 11 bases between the germline ends. The CDR3 totals 15 residues. In germline, CDR1 is SGHDT, CDR2 YYEEEE. The CDR3 nucleotides read TGTGCCAGCAGCTTGCCAGGTGACCGCCAAGAGACCCAGTACTTC. Translating gives CASSLPGDRQETQYF.

The rearrangement links TRBV5-6 to TRBJ1-2; TRBD1 might be the D (6 bases). Between the trimmed V and J ends, which lost 6 bases and 3 bases, there was a span of 18 bases. Germline CDR1 and CDR2: SGHDT and YYEEEE. This CDR3 region has 15 residues. Here the CDR3 DNA reads TGTGCCAGCACCGCCTCGACAGGAGAGGACTATGGCTACACCTTC. It is translated as CASTASTGEDYGYTF.

A word on this clone: Other DNA sequences from this sample encode an identical CDR3 as well. CDR3 residues: CASSLGGGGTDTQYF. In DNA, the CDR3 is TGTGCCAGCAGTCTGGGGGGGGGCGGCACAGATACGCAGTATTTT. V usage is TRBV11-1 and J usage is TRBJ2-3; TRBD2 might be the D (7 bases). Germline values: CDR1 SGHAT, CDR2 FQDESV (reference sequence). V was pared by 6 bases and J by 1 base, with 14 bases between. The CDR3 is made up of 15 amino acids. Full variable domain (remainder filled in from reference TRBV11-1 and TRBJ2-3): EAEVAQSPRYKITEKSQAVAFWCDPISGHATLYWYRQILGQGPELLVQFQDESVVDDSQLPKDRFSAERLKGVDSTLKIQPAELGDSAMYLCASSLGGGGTDTQYFGPGTRLTVL.

In regard to this clone: Other nucleotide sequences from this sample produce the same CDR3. This chain uses TRBV28 with TRBJ1-5, with D hard to call. The CDR3 totals 11 residues. Trimming took off 6 bases at V and 5 bases at J, with 5 bases between the two ends. CDR1 and CDR2 (germline): MDHEN, SYDVKM. CDR3 in amino acids: CASSLDQPQHF. In nucleotides, the CDR3 is TGTGCCAGCAGCCTTGATCAGCCCCAGCATTTT.

The genes are TRBV5-7 and TRBJ1-6; 10 bases fit TRBD1. TRBV5-7 is designated an ORF whose function remains uncertain. The V and J ends lost 2 bases and 10 bases, in that order; junction bases with no gene match: 9. The CDR3 consists of 16 residues. DNA of the CDR3: TGTGCCAGCAGCTTCTCGGGACAGGGGCCCCACTCACCCCTCCACTTT. This gives the protein CASSFSGQGPHSPLHF.

This chain joins TRBV19 and TRBJ2-7; 8 bases line up with TRBD1. The germline CDR1 and CDR2 sequences are LNHDA and SQIVND (reference sequence). The CDR3 is 11 amino acids. Trimming cost V 7 bases and J 5 bases; bases outside gene matches: 1. For the CDR3, the DNA is TGTGCCAGTACAGGGGGCCACGAGCAGTACTTC. Encoded protein: CASTGGHEQYF. The full variable domain, completed using reference TRBV19 and TRBJ2-7, is DGGITQSPKYLFRKEGQNVTLSCEQNLNHDAMYWYRQDPGQGLRLIYYSQIVNDFQKGDIAEGYSVSREKKESFPLTVTSAQKNPTAFYLCASTGGHEQYFGPGTRLTVT.